The rows below give T cell receptor beta chains drawn from one sample of a study of blood T cells in healthy people across ages. TCRdb re-called the 5' RACE reads with MiXCR, one entry per CDR3 protein. This table has around 1,500,000 distinct CDR3 sequences, approximately 28% appearing once. The sample was blood. The receptors derive from a woman aged 25-40 years in good health. CDR3s include the opening cysteine and the closing phenylalanine or tryptophan. Fields, in order: clone size, J gene, D gene, V gene, CDR3 DNA, CDR3 protein. The D gene is left open where the match is weak. Some rows have no size entry. The others give once, few or many, or a class for an expanded clone.

clone size: NA
J gene: TRBJ2-7
D gene: TRBD2
V gene: TRBV3-1
CDR3 DNA: TGTGCCAGCAGCCAATCCACTAGCGGGGGCTACGAGCAGTACTTC
CDR3 protein: CASSQSTSGGYEQYF

clone size: many
J gene: TRBJ2-3
D gene: TRBD2
V gene: TRBV20-1
CDR3 DNA: TGCAGTGCTAGAGATCCGAGGGAGGGCACACAAGATACGCAGTATTTT
CDR3 protein: CSARDPREGTQDTQYF

clone size: NA
J gene: TRBJ1-2
D gene: TRBD1
V gene: TRBV18
CDR3 DNA: TGTGCCAGCTCACCCCAGGACAGGGCTGCTTCTAACTATGGCTACACCTTC
CDR3 protein: CASSPQDRAASNYGYTF

clone size: few
J gene: TRBJ1-2
D gene: NA
V gene: TRBV20-1
CDR3 DNA: TGCAGTGCTAGAGACGGCAGGACCAGGTCTGGCTACACCTTC
CDR3 protein: CSARDGRTRSGYTF

clone size: few
J gene: TRBJ2-5
D gene: NA
V gene: TRBV7-6
CDR3 DNA: TGTGCCAGCAACTTAGGGACACCCATTGGGAGGGAGACCCAGTACTTC
CDR3 protein: CASNLGTPIGRETQYF

clone size: few
J gene: TRBJ1-2
D gene: TRBD1
V gene: TRBV9
CDR3 DNA: TGTGCCAGCAGCGTTCTACAGGGGCCTCGCTATGGCTACACCTTC
CDR3 protein: CASSVLQGPRYGYTF

clone size: NA
J gene: TRBJ1-2
D gene: NA
V gene: TRBV28
CDR3 DNA: TGTGCCAGCAGCTTACAGGTTCCCTATGGCTACACCTTC
CDR3 protein: CASSLQVPYGYTF

clone size: NA
J gene: TRBJ1-1
D gene: NA
V gene: TRBV19
CDR3 DNA: TGTGCCAGTAGATACGGGACAATGGCGAGGAACACTGAAGCTTTCTTT
CDR3 protein: CASRYGTMARNTEAFF

clone size: few
J gene: TRBJ2-1
D gene: TRBD2
V gene: TRBV24-1
CDR3 DNA: TGTGCCACCAGGCGGACTAGCGGGGGCGATGGGCAGTTCTTC
CDR3 protein: CATRRTSGGDGQFF

clone size: few
J gene: TRBJ2-3
D gene: NA
V gene: TRBV4-3
CDR3 DNA: TGCGCCAGCAGCCAACGATCCGGGCCCAGGGATACGCAGTATTTT
CDR3 protein: CASSQRSGPRDTQYF

clone size: few
J gene: TRBJ1-2
D gene: NA
V gene: TRBV7-2
CDR3 DNA: TGTGCCAGCAGCTTGGTTCGGTATGGCTACACCTTC
CDR3 protein: CASSLVRYGYTF

clone size: many
J gene: TRBJ2-7
D gene: TRBD1
V gene: TRBV15
CDR3 DNA: TGTGCCACCAGCAGAGCCGGACAGGGATACTACGAGCAGTACTTC
CDR3 protein: CATSRAGQGYYEQYF

clone size: many
J gene: TRBJ2-7
D gene: TRBD2
V gene: TRBV20-1
CDR3 DNA: TGCAGTGCTAGAGCAAGGCGGGGGACCTCCTACGAGCAGTACTTC
CDR3 protein: CSARARRGTSYEQYF

clone size: few
J gene: TRBJ2-1
D gene: TRBD1
V gene: TRBV11-2
CDR3 DNA: TGTGCCAGCAGGACCGGGACAGGGGACGAGCAGTTCTTC
CDR3 protein: CASRTGTGDEQFF

clone size: few
J gene: TRBJ2-3
D gene: NA
V gene: TRBV2
CDR3 DNA: TGTGCCAGCAGGTGGGGGGCCACAGATGCGCAGTATTTT
CDR3 protein: CASRWGATDAQYF

clone size: NA
J gene: TRBJ1-3
D gene: NA
V gene: TRBV5-5
CDR3 DNA: TGTGCCAGCAGCTCGGGGAGCCTCCCTGGAAACACCATATATTTT
CDR3 protein: CASSSGSLPGNTIYF

clone size: few
J gene: TRBJ2-5
D gene: TRBD2
V gene: TRBV30
CDR3 DNA: TGTGCCTGGAGTCCCCGGGGGGTAGGAGAGACCCAGTACTTC
CDR3 protein: CAWSPRGVGETQYF

clone size: NA
J gene: TRBJ1-5
D gene: TRBD1
V gene: TRBV29-1
CDR3 DNA: TGCAGCGTGACAGGGATTTCCAATCAGCCCCAGCATTTT
CDR3 protein: CSVTGISNQPQHF

clone size: NA
J gene: TRBJ2-4
D gene: NA
V gene: TRBV6-2/TRBV6-3
CDR3 DNA: TGTGCCAGCAGTTTGGGGGCCGTTGGGGTCATTCAGTACTTC
CDR3 protein: CASSLGAVGVIQYF

clone size: NA
J gene: TRBJ1-1
D gene: NA
V gene: TRBV11-2
CDR3 DNA: TGTGCCAGCAGCTTAGAGGCTGCCACTGAAGCTTTCTTT
CDR3 protein: CASSLEAATEAFF